This TCR beta chain was captured in a study of blood T cell repertoires in COVID-19. Turning to the study itself: COVID-19 samples collected from the United States, Italy and Spain covered acute and convalescent phases. Sources were T cells, B-cell-depleted T cells, or PBMCs; the material itself was cDNA or gDNA.

Authors' methods: The assay estimated nucleated cells by amplifying reference gene primers. The assay was immunoSEQ multiplex PCR, and TCRdb's table has in-frame clones only and misses some. Clonal size and the V and J genes are those of that table, whereas D and trimming came from the DNA. This table has about 110,000 clones, around four fifths appearing once. The receptor's source is a woman between 55 and 75 years old with acute or convalescent COVID-19. Sample: peripheral blood.

This chain's CDR3 is CASSPPDRAEQYF. The CDR3 DNA follows: TGTGCCAGCAGCCCCCCGGACAGGGCCGAGCAGTACTTC. The V call is TRBV5-4, the J call TRBJ2-7; TRBD1 aligns across 8 bases. CDR1 is SGHNT and CDR2 is YYREEE in the germline V gene (reference sequence). Germline trimming cut 4 bases from V and 6 bases from J; bases unmatched to any gene: 6. There are 13 residues in the CDR3.